These 26 T cell receptor beta chains share one sample of origin, sequenced in a study of blood T cells in healthy people across ages. Primed by a sample-barcoded 5' primer and a J-beta primer mix, a second PCR proceeded for about 6 to 11 cycles. TCRdb re-called the 5' RACE reads with MiXCR, one entry per CDR3 protein. The profile shows 600,000 or so distinct CDR3 sequences, roughly 21% of them singletons. Material: blood. Source of these receptors: a man between 65 and 79 years old in good health.

The sample holds many counts of this clonotype. This chain uses TRBV28 with TRBJ2-1, with D tentatively TRBD1 or TRBD2 (5 bases each). The V end lost 7 bases, the J end lost 2 bases, and 15 bases lay between the germline ends. This CDR3 comprises 15 residues. Per germline, CDR1 MDHEN and CDR2 SYDVKM. The CDR3 DNA reads TGTGCCAGCACTTCAGGGACGGGGACCTACAATGAGCAGTTCTTC. The encoded protein is CASTSGTGTYNEQFF. The whole variable domain, filled in from reference TRBV28 and TRBJ2-1, reads DVKVTQSSRYLVKRTGEKVFLECVQDMDHENMFWYRQDPGLGLRLIYFSYDVKMKEKGDIPEGYSVSREKKERFSLILESASTNQTSMYLCASTSGTGTYNEQFFGPGTRLTVL.

A remark on this clonotype: The missing conserved phenylalanine or tryptophan at the end of this CDR3 makes a read error likely. The genes are TRBV7-9 and TRBJ2-1; D remains unclear. V lost 5 bases to trimming and J lost 7 bases, with 18 bases between them. The CDR3 length is 15 residues. CDR1 is SEHNR and CDR2 is FQNEAQ in the germline V gene (reference sequence). CDR3 nucleotides: TGTGCCAGCAGCATAGAAGAGACTGAGCATAATGAGCAGTTCACC. Protein product: CASSIEETEHNEQFT.

This clonotype was detected ten times or more. The chain recombines TRBV7-9 with TRBJ2-5; a weak D match, TRBD1 (6 bases). V was shortened by 2 bases and J by 2 bases, with 15 bases between the two germline ends. This CDR3 has 16 residues. Germline V gives CDR1 SEHNR, CDR2 FQNEAQ (reference sequence). CDR3 amino acids: CASSLPPRGPQETQYF. The CDR3, as DNA: TGTGCCAGCAGCTTACCCCCCAGGGGTCCACAAGAGACCCAGTACTTC.

V gene TRBV27 combines with J gene TRBJ2-7, with 7 bases fitting TRBD1. This CDR3 has 13 amino acids. Unmatched junction bases numbered 5, after V lost 6 bases and J lost 3 bases. Looked up from germline, CDR1 is MNHEY and CDR2 is SMNVEV (reference sequence). The chain's CDR3 is CASRTGNNYEQYF. In DNA, the CDR3 is TGTGCCAGCAGGACAGGGAACAACTACGAGCAGTACTTC.

V usage is TRBV24-1 and J usage is TRBJ2-1, with a weak D call TRBD2 (5 bases). The V gene lost 6 bases and the J gene lost 0 bases, with 11 bases spanning the gap. From germline, CDR1 is KGHDR and CDR2 SFDVKD. The CDR3 runs 15 residues. For the CDR3, the DNA is TGTGCCACCAGTTTAGCGAAAAGCTCCTACAATGAGCAGTTCTTC. Residues: CATSLAKSSYNEQFF.

This clonotype was observed a few times. The chain couples TRBV7-9 to TRBJ1-2; no clear D. Trimming removed 10 bases at V and 0 bases at J, with 15 bases between. Per the germline V gene, CDR1 is SEHNR and CDR2 is FQNEAQ (reference sequence). The CDR3 has 14 residues. CDR3 loop: CANTLGGANYGYTF. Here the CDR3 DNA reads TGTGCCAACACCTTGGGCGGAGCTAACTATGGCTACACCTTC.

This clonotype was seen a few times. The chain has TRBV29-1 and TRBJ2-1; D possibly matches TRBD1 or TRBD2 (5 bases each). In germline, CDR1 is SQVTM, CDR2 ANQGSEA. The CDR3 is 11 residues long. The CDR3 sequence: CGGGAYNEQFF. CDR3 in DNA: TGCGGTGGGGGTGCCTACAATGAGCAGTTCTTC.

The chain couples TRBV28 to TRBJ1-2; no firm D call. The CDR3 is 14 residues long. Between the trimmed V and J ends, which lost 1 base and 7 bases, there was a span of 13 bases. Germline-derived CDR1 and CDR2 are MDHEN and SYDVKM. CDR3 bases: TGTGCCAGCAGTTTATCCCCCCAAAGCGGTGGCTACACCTTC. This translates into CASSLSPQSGGYTF.

A few counts support this clonotype. V gene TRBV7-2 combines with J gene TRBJ1-2, with D perhaps matching TRBD1 (5 bases). V lost 3 bases to trimming and J lost 4 bases, with 12 bases between them. Germline assignment: CDR1 SGHTA and CDR2 FQGNSA. The CDR3 is made up of 14 amino acids. This chain's CDR3 is CASSLPKTAYGYTF. For the CDR3, the DNA is TGTGCCAGCAGCTTGCCTAAGACAGCCTATGGCTACACCTTC.

This clonotype appeared a few times. V and J are TRBV4-2 and TRBJ1-5; TRBD1 aligns across 7 bases. The CDR3 has 15 amino acids. Germline assignment: CDR1 LGHNA and CDR2 YNFKEQ. With V trimmed by 2 bases and J by 4 bases, 5 bases remained unmatched. The CDR3 protein is CASSQSGTDNQPQHF. The DNA of the CDR3 is TGTGCCAGCAGCCAATCCGGGACAGATAATCAGCCCCAGCATTTT.

This clonotype was observed a handful of times. The rearrangement uses TRBV13 and TRBJ2-6; 7 bases are shared with TRBD1. The CDR3 sequence is 18 residues long. Trimming at V came to 5 bases and at J to 0 bases, leaving 10 bases not matched to a gene. Germline V gives CDR1 PRHDT, CDR2 FYEKMQ (reference sequence). CDR3 in amino acids: CASSRLKGANSGANVLTF. CDR3 bases: TGTGCCAGCAGCCGCCTGAAGGGGGCTAACTCTGGGGCCAACGTCCTGACTTTC. The entire variable domain, with the rest obtained from reference TRBV13 and TRBJ2-6, is as follows: AAGVIQSPRHLIKEKRETATLKCYPIPRHDTVYWYQQGPGQDPQFLISFYEKMQSDKGSIPDRFSAQQFSDYHSELNMSSLELGDSALYFCASSRLKGANSGANVLTFGAGSRLTVL.

This clonotype was found a few times. The chain combines TRBV2 with TRBJ2-7, with TRBD2 matching over 12 bases. Germline CDR1 is SNHLY and CDR2 is FYNNEI. The CDR3 has 15 residues. J lost 6 bases, V lost 7 bases, and 10 bases had no gene match. Here the CDR3 reads CASNRLAGESGEQYF. CDR3 DNA sequence: TGTGCCAGCAATAGACTAGCGGGAGAAAGTGGCGAGCAGTACTTC.

J is TRBJ2-7 and V is TRBV28; 16 bases are shared with TRBD2. Germline loops: CDR1 MDHEN, CDR2 SYDVKM. CDR3 length: 18 amino acids. V gave up 6 bases and J gave up 0 bases; unmatched junction bases: 8. The CDR3 nucleotides are TGTGCCAGCAGGGGGGGACTAGCGGGAGGGCCCTCCTCCTACGAGCAGTACTTC. Translated: CASRGGLAGGPSSYEQYF.

This clonotype occurred a few times. This sequence joins TRBV12-3 or TRBV12-4 and TRBJ2-5, with 7 bases identical to TRBD2. This CDR3 contains 15 residues. V shed 2 bases and J 5 bases; nucleotides not matched to a gene: 8. The CDR3 sequence is CASSLPQGLMETQYF. The CDR3 region has the DNA TGTGCCAGCAGTTTACCCCAGGGACTAATGGAGACCCAGTACTTC.

The rearrangement links TRBV20-1 to TRBJ2-7; 11 bases are a match to TRBD1. Germline V gene sequence: CDR1 DFQATT, CDR2 SNEGSKA (reference sequence). CDR3 length: 15 amino acids. V trimming: 1 base; J trimming: 3 bases; junction bases outside the gene matches: 5. CDR3 DNA sequence: TGCAGTGCTAGAGTGCCCGGGACAGGGGGCTACGAGCAGTACTTC. Its translation: CSARVPGTGGYEQYF.

This clonotype was counted a single time. At one end, the junction sequence differs from germline, possibly due to a read error. The chain combines TRBV6-5 with TRBJ2-1; D uncertain. The CDR3 contains 14 residues. From germline, CDR1 is MNHEY and CDR2 SVGAGI. This CDR3 is CASREDGSSYEQCF. The CDR3 DNA reads as TGTGCCAGCAGAGAGGACGGAAGCTCCTACGAGCAGTGCTTC.

The chain couples TRBV6-6 to TRBJ1-5; 7 bases fit TRBD1. Trimming cost V 2 bases and J 7 bases; bases outside gene matches: 8. Germline CDR1 MNHNY, CDR2 SVGAGI (reference sequence). CDR3 size: 15 residues. The CDR3 sequence: CASSYRQGVEQPQHF. Here the CDR3 DNA reads TGTGCCAGCAGTTACCGGCAGGGGGTGGAGCAGCCCCAGCATTTT.

This clonotype was detected ten times or more. The V gene is TRBV6-5, the J gene TRBJ2-7; D remains ambiguous. The CDR3 loop spans 11 amino acids. Per germline, CDR1 MNHEY and CDR2 SVGAGI. Trimming removed 4 bases from V and 11 bases from J, with 12 bases in between. Here the CDR3 DNA reads TGTGCCAGCAGTTTCCTCTATCGGGAGTACTTC. Residues: CASSFLYREYF.

The chain is built from TRBV29-1 and TRBJ2-1; 11 bases are a match to TRBD2. Germline-derived CDR1 and CDR2 are SQVTM and ANQGSEA. The CDR3 is 17 amino acids. The V and J ends lost 6 bases and 0 bases, in that order; junction bases with no gene match: 10. Here the CDR3 DNA reads TGCAGCGTCCACGGGCTAGCGGGAGGCAGCTCCTACAATGAGCAGTTCTTC. Its protein is CSVHGLAGGSSYNEQFF.

The chain combines TRBV20-1 with TRBJ2-1, with 8 nucleotides matching TRBD2. The V and J ends lost 3 bases and 14 bases, in that order; junction bases with no gene match: 15. This CDR3 is 14 amino acids long. Germline V lookup: CDR1 DFQATT, CDR2 SNEGSKA (reference sequence). For the CDR3, the DNA is TGCAGTGCTAGGTCATCTTCCGGGACTAGTCTCGAGTTCTTC. Translation gives CSARSSSGTSLEFF.

This clonotype occurred a few times. The chain carries TRBV29-1 and TRBJ2-1; 8 bases line up with TRBD2. Trimming took 4 bases from V and 4 from J; bases not matched to a gene: 0. This CDR3 is 12 amino acids long. From germline, CDR1 is SQVTM and CDR2 ANQGSEA. CDR3 sequence (DNA): TGCAGCGTTGTAGCGGGGTACAATGAGCAGTTCTTC. Its protein product is CSVVAGYNEQFF.

V gene TRBV30 combines with J gene TRBJ2-5; D is perhaps TRBD1 (6 bases). The end of the DNA is better explained by TRBJ2-7, so the J call may be wrong. Germline V gene lookup returns CDR1 GTSNPN and CDR2 SVGIG (reference sequence). This CDR3 is built from 14 residues. The CDR3 sequence is CAWSVGQPLYEQYF. The CDR3 nucleotides are TGTGCCTGGAGTGTTGGACAGCCTCTCTACGAGCAGTACTTC.

CDR3 amino acids: CASSQDSSPSNQPQHF. DNA for the CDR3: TGCGCCAGCAGCCAAGATTCGTCTCCTAGCAATCAGCCCCAGCATTTT. The V and J genes are TRBV4-1 and TRBJ1-5; the D is unclear. Germline V gene lookup returns CDR1 MGHRA and CDR2 YSYEKL. Trimming stripped 0 bases from V and 0 bases from J, with 9 bases between. CDR3 size: 16 residues.

The V gene is TRBV15, the J gene TRBJ2-3, with 8 bases aligning to TRBD1. Trimming took 1 base from V and 0 from J; bases not matched to a gene: 6. Germline CDR1 LNHNV, CDR2 YYDKDF (reference sequence). The CDR3 is 17 residues long. The CDR3 nucleotides are TGTGCCACCAGCAGAGTACCAGGGGGCCCGAGCACAGATACGCAGTATTTT. Its translation: CATSRVPGGPSTDTQYF.

The V and J genes are TRBV20-1 and TRBJ1-2; D unclear. The V end was cut by 2 bases, the J end by 6 bases, with 13 bases between. The CDR3 loop spans 13 amino acids. The germline CDR1 and CDR2 sequences are DFQATT and SNEGSKA (reference sequence). The CDR3 is CSARLESNDGYTF. The CDR3 nucleotides are TGCAGTGCTAGATTGGAATCTAATGATGGCTACACCTTC.

Note on this clonotype: Sequence at one end of the junction differs from germline and may be a read error. The V gene is TRBV29-1, the J gene TRBJ2-3, with 7 bases that match TRBD1. CDR3 size: 15 residues. Germline V gives CDR1 SQVTM, CDR2 ANQGSEA. The CDR3 region is CSVGGQGGYTGTQYF. The CDR3 DNA is TGCAGCGTTGGTGGACAAGGGGGCTACACAGGTACGCAGTATTTT.